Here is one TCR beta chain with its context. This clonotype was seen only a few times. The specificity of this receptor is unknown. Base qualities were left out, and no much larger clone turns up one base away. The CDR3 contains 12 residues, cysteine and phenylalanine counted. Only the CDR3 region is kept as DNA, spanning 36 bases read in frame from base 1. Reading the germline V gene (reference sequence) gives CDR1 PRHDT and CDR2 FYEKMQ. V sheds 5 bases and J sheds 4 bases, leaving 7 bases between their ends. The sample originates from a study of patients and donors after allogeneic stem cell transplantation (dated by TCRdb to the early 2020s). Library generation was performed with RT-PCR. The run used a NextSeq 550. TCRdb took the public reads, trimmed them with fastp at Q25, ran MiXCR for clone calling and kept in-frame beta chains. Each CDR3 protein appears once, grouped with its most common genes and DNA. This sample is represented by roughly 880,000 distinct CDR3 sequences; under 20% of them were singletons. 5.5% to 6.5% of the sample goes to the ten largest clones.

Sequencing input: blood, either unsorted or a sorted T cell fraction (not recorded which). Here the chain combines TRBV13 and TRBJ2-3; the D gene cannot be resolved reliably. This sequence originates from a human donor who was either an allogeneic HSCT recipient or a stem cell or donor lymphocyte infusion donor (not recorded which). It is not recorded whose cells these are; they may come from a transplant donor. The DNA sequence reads TGTGCCAGCAGCCGCGGCTCAGATACGCAGTATTTT. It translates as CASSRGSDTQYF.